This paragraph covers one T cell receptor beta chain sequence. Its antigen is unidentified. These data come from a study of identical twins. Study-wide results and caveats: Without tracking the same donors, conclusions rested on cross-sectional statistical analysis. The study found that models underestimated out-of-frame TCR alpha sharing in monozygotic twins.

The trim removed 4 bases at V and 12 bases at J, leaving 7 bases unmatched. The CDR3 spans 15 residues. Looked up from germline, CDR1 is SGHRS and CDR2 is YFSETQ. TCRdb re-called the 5' RACE reads with MiXCR, one entry per CDR3 protein. The table records 470,000 or so distinct CDR3 sequences, around 24% of them present only once. These data were likewise used in another study, on T cells expressing NK-cell markers. That study reports: Sequencing of TCR beta repertoires drew on sorted CD3+CD56+NKG2C+, CD3+CD56+NKG2C- and CD3+CD56-NKG2C+ T cells. Sequencing covered eight donors, seven HCMV-seropositive and one seronegative.

This receptor was identified in a woman aged 18 to 35 in good health. This sequence joins TRBV5-1 and TRBJ2-1, with 16 positions matching TRBD2. Sequencing used CD4+ T cells sorted from blood. DNA of the CDR3: TGCGCCAGCAGCCCCGGGACTAGCGGGAGGGCGGGGCAGTTCTTC. Its protein product is CASSPGTSGRAGQFF.